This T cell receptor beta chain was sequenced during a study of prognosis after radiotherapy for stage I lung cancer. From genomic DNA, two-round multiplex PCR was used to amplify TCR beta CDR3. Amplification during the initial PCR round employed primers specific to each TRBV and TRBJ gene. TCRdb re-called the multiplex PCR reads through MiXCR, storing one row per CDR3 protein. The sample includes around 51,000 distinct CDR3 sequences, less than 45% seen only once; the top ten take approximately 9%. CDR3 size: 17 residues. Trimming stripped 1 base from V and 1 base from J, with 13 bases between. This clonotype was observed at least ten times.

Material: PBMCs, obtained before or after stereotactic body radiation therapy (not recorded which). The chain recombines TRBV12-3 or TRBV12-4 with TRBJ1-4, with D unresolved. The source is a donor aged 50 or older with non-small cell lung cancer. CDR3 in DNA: TGTGCCAGCAGTTTAGGTGACCTCGGTGGAACTAATGAAAAACTGTTTTTT. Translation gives CASSLGDLGGTNEKLFF.